Listed here are 20 T cell receptor beta chains from one sample, sequenced in a study of identical twins. TCRdb ran MiXCR on the 5' RACE reads and lists one entry per CDR3 protein. The sample has hundreds of thousands of distinct CDR3 sequences, about 20% seen once. The sample also formed part of further work on T cells expressing NK-cell markers.

Sequenced material: PBMCs. The receptors derive from a young woman in good health.

This clonotype has only a few counts. The V and J genes are TRBV5-1 and TRBJ2-5; 16 bases agree with TRBD2. CDR1 and CDR2 (germline): SGHRS, YFSETQ. The V gene end was trimmed by 4 bases and the J gene end by 5 bases; junction bases not matched to a gene: 8. The CDR3 contains 17 residues. CDR3 sequence (DNA): TGCGCCAGCAGCCCGGGACTAGCGGGAGGGCCCCTGGAGACCCAGTACTTC. Encoded protein: CASSPGLAGGPLETQYF.

This clonotype has just a few counts. This chain uses TRBV30 with TRBJ2-3; 9 bases agree with TRBD2. The CDR3 is 14 residues long. CDR1 and CDR2 (germline): GTSNPN, SVGIG (reference sequence). V lost 7 bases to trimming and J lost 4 bases; unmatched junction nucleotides: 9. The CDR3 loop reads CASPVAGVADTQYF. The CDR3 nucleotides read TGTGCCTCTCCAGTAGCGGGAGTCGCAGATACGCAGTATTTT.

The sample holds many counts of this clonotype. The V call is TRBV6-1, the J call TRBJ2-5; 9 nucleotides match TRBD2. The CDR3 consists of 13 residues. Germline V gene lookup returns CDR1 MNHNS and CDR2 SASEGT. The V and J ends lost 5 bases and 5 bases, in that order; junction bases with no gene match: 3. The CDR3 sequence is CASSSGGFETQYF. For the CDR3, the DNA is TGTGCCAGCAGTAGCGGGGGGTTTGAGACCCAGTACTTC.

The CDR3 here is CASSFGTSRFSYEQYF. Here the CDR3 DNA reads TGTGCCAGCAGTTTCGGGACTAGCAGATTCTCCTACGAGCAGTACTTC. This chain uses TRBV12-3 or TRBV12-4 with TRBJ2-7; TRBD2 aligns across 9 bases. This CDR3 has 16 amino acids. V lost 3 bases to trimming and J lost 0 bases; unmatched junction nucleotides: 6.

The chain couples TRBV12-3 or TRBV12-4 to TRBJ2-3, with D unresolved. This CDR3 has 14 amino acids. V lost 3 bases and J 3 bases, leaving 10 bases between the germline ends. The CDR3 loop is CASSFSVGTDTQYF. The CDR3 bases are TGTGCCAGCAGTTTTTCGGTGGGGACAGATACGCAGTATTTT.

DNA for the CDR3: TGTGCCAGCAGCTTTACGGGAGCCGGGCAGTTCTTC. Translation gives CASSFTGAGQFF. J is TRBJ2-1 and V is TRBV13; TRBD2 is a possible D gene (6 bases). Germline loops: CDR1 PRHDT, CDR2 FYEKMQ (reference sequence). The germline V and J ends were trimmed by 3 bases and 12 bases, with 12 bases remaining between them. The CDR3 spans 12 residues.

This chain uses TRBV5-1 with TRBJ1-3; D unresolved. Germline V gives CDR1 SGHRS, CDR2 YFSETQ. Trimming shortened V by 4 bases and J by 4 bases, and 12 bases separated the two germline ends. The CDR3 sequence is 14 residues long. Here the CDR3 DNA reads TGCGCCAGCAGCGGTCTGGAGGGAGGAAACACCATATATTTT. This sequence encodes CASSGLEGGNTIYF.

This clonotype has only a few counts. The genes are TRBV11-2 and TRBJ2-2; D perhaps matches TRBD1 (5 bases). Germline loops: CDR1 SGHAT, CDR2 FQNNGV. The germline V and J ends were trimmed by 5 bases and 1 base, with 20 bases remaining between them. This CDR3 is built from 18 residues. Here the CDR3 reads CASSTLLGALGNTGELFF. The CDR3 DNA reads TGTGCCAGCAGCACCCTTCTTGGGGCCCTCGGGAACACCGGGGAGCTGTTTTTT. The full variable domain, rest sourced from reference TRBV11-2 and TRBJ2-2, is EAGVAQSPRYKIIEKRQSVAFWCNPISGHATLYWYQQILGQGPKLLIQFQNNGVVDDSQLPKDRFSAERLKGVDSTLKIQPAKLEDSAVYLCASSTLLGALGNTGELFFGEGSRLTVL.

This clonotype was seen a few times. The chain links TRBV20-1 to TRBJ2-7; 7 positions match TRBD2. The germline gives CDR1 DFQATT, CDR2 SNEGSKA (reference sequence). CDR3 length: 15 amino acids. The V gene end was trimmed by 7 bases and the J gene end by 2 bases; junction bases not matched to a gene: 14. The CDR3 DNA is TGCAGTGTCTCGAAGGTTGGGGGAGGGCCCTACGAGCAGTACTTC. Its protein is CSVSKVGGGPYEQYF.

This clonotype was detected a few times. The chain couples TRBV15 to TRBJ1-1; D unclear. Deletions cut 8 bases from V and 1 base from J, with 14 bases between. The CDR3 runs to 14 residues. Germline CDR1 and CDR2: LNHNV and YYDKDF (reference sequence). The CDR3 coding sequence is TGTGCCACCTCTTCGCCGGCGGCGAACACTGAAGCTTTCTTT. Amino acids: CATSSPAANTEAFF. Supplemented by reference TRBV15 and TRBJ1-1, the full variable domain reads DAMVIQNPRYQVTQFGKPVTLSCSQTLNHNVMYWYQQKSSQAPKLLFHYYDKDFNNEADTPDNFQSRRPNTSFCFLDIRSPGLGDTAMYLCATSSPAANTEAFFGQGTRLTVV.

This clonotype was recorded many times. V gene TRBV20-1 combines with J gene TRBJ1-1; perhaps TRBD1 as D (5 bases). V was cut by 0 bases and J by 1 base, with 6 bases left in between. The germline V gene encodes CDR1 DFQATT and CDR2 SNEGSKA (reference sequence). The CDR3 sequence is 13 residues long. The chain's CDR3 is CSARDRGNTEAFF. The CDR3 coding sequence is TGCAGTGCTAGAGATAGGGGGAACACTGAAGCTTTCTTT.

There are a few counts of this clonotype. One junction end disagrees with the germline gene, perhaps due to a read error. The rearrangement uses TRBV5-1 and TRBJ2-4, with no clear D. Germline V gene lookup returns CDR1 SGHRS and CDR2 YFSETQ. This CDR3 has 14 residues. CDR3 sequence (DNA): TGTGCCAGCAGTTTATCCCTAGCCAAAAACATTCAGTACTTC. Protein: CASSLSLAKNIQYF.

The rearrangement joins TRBV7-9 to TRBJ1-1; no firm D call. Germline lookup yields CDR1 SEHNR and CDR2 FQNEAQ (reference sequence). The germline V and J ends were trimmed by 0 bases and 0 bases, with 8 bases remaining between them. There are 15 residues in the CDR3. DNA for the CDR3: TGTGCCAGCAGCTTAGCGAGCGGAATGAACACTGAAGCTTTCTTT. This gives the protein CASSLASGMNTEAFF. The full variable domain, rest sourced from reference TRBV7-9 and TRBJ1-1, is DTGVSQNPRHKITKRGQNVTFRCDPISEHNRLYWYRQTLGQGPEFLTYFQNEAQLEKSRLLSDRFSAERPKGSFSTLEIQRTEQGDSAMYLCASSLASGMNTEAFFGQGTRLTVV.

This clonotype was found a few times. This chain links TRBV20-1 with TRBJ2-7, with a tentative D call TRBD2 (6 bases). V lost 6 bases, J lost 0 bases, and 12 bases lay in between. In germline, CDR1 is DFQATT, CDR2 SNEGSKA (reference sequence). The CDR3 runs to 13 residues. The CDR3 protein is CSAFSGSSYEQYF. CDR3 nucleotides: TGCAGTGCCTTTTCCGGGAGCTCCTACGAGCAGTACTTC.

The chain joins TRBV5-1 to TRBJ2-3; possibly TRBD1 for D (5 bases). The CDR3 sequence is 15 residues long. CDR1 and CDR2 (germline): SGHRS, YFSETQ. With 2 bases removed from V and 3 bases from J, the gap between germline ends came to 13 bases. CDR3 in amino acids: CASSLATVPTDTQYF. DNA of the CDR3: TGCGCCAGCAGCTTAGCGACAGTCCCAACAGATACGCAGTATTTT.

This clonotype was picked up a small number of times. The CDR3 here is CASSREEPQHF. Written as DNA, the CDR3 is TGTGCCAGCAGCAGGGAAGAGCCCCAGCATTTT. The V gene is TRBV21-1, the J gene TRBJ1-5. TRBV21-1 is shown as a pseudogene. The CDR3 is made up of 11 amino acids.

This clonotype was seen repeatedly, ten times or more. V is TRBV24-1 and J is TRBJ2-7; no reliable D call. The CDR3 contains 14 residues. Germline V gene sequence: CDR1 KGHDR, CDR2 SFDVKD. Trimming cost V 7 bases and J 0 bases, with 12 bases left between them. The CDR3 sequence: CATSPDTSSYEQYF. CDR3 DNA sequence: TGTGCCACCAGCCCCGACACGAGCTCCTACGAGCAGTACTTC.

This rearrangement joins TRBV6-5 to TRBJ2-7; D is possibly TRBD1 (5 bases). V was clipped by 0 bases and J by 7 bases, with 16 bases between them. Germline lookup yields CDR1 MNHEY and CDR2 SVGAGI. The CDR3 loop spans 15 amino acids. Here the CDR3 reads CASSYSGVDPLEQYF. CDR3 in DNA: TGTGCCAGCAGTTACTCAGGGGTGGACCCCCTAGAGCAGTACTTC.

This clonotype has ten or more counts. The genes are TRBV13 and TRBJ2-1, with TRBD2 identical over 11 bases. The germline gives CDR1 PRHDT, CDR2 FYEKMQ (reference sequence). The CDR3 is 15 amino acids. V lost 5 bases and J lost 8; bases outside the gene matches: 8. CDR3 region: CASSPLAGGIDEQFF. The CDR3 nucleotides read TGTGCCAGCAGCCCCTTAGCGGGAGGGATCGATGAGCAGTTCTTC.

This clonotype was detected a few times. The chain is built from TRBV5-1 and TRBJ1-2; D may be TRBD1 (5 bases). V was clipped by 6 bases and J by 5 bases, with 17 bases between them. CDR3 length: 14 amino acids. CDR1 is SGHRS and CDR2 is YFSETQ in the germline V gene. CDR3 in amino acids: CASKALQGPYGYTF. The CDR3 DNA sequence: TGCGCCAGCAAAGCCCTGCAGGGCCCTTATGGCTACACCTTC.